Sequencing of this T cell receptor beta chain was carried out in a study of CD8+ T cells in alopecia areata. Study details: Patients received oral tofacitinib, 5 to 10 mg twice daily, for moderate-to-severe alopecia areata. The authors scored treated patients' severity by affected scalp percentage. The study, taken as a whole, reports: Scalp repertoires also include resident alphabeta T cells from normal skin. Persistence in scalp and blood during tofacitinib was observed for many expanded lesional clones.

This CDR3 spans 14 amino acids. Germline-derived CDR1 and CDR2 are PRHDT and FYEKMQ (reference sequence). Trimming took 4 bases from V and 5 from J, leaving 14 bases between them. Extracted RNA was reverse transcribed, and the resulting cDNA served as sequencing template. Sequencing was performed with immunoSEQ multiplex PCR; in TCRdb, only in-frame clones are kept and a portion is missing. Among nearly 95,000 clones listed, 70% to 85% were seen once. In the case of this clone: Its antigen is currently unknown.

The treatment was: oral pan-JAK inhibitor, 5-10 mg twice daily. This sequence was found in a human donor with alopecia areata. The rearrangement uses TRBV13 and TRBJ1-1; no definite D call. The specimen comprised CD8+ T cells sorted from blood, sampled at approximately week 45, from a patient treated with tofacitinib. The CDR3 DNA is TGTGCCAGCAGCTCACCGGGGTCGGTTACTGAAGCTTTCTTT. It specifies CASSSPGSVTEAFF.